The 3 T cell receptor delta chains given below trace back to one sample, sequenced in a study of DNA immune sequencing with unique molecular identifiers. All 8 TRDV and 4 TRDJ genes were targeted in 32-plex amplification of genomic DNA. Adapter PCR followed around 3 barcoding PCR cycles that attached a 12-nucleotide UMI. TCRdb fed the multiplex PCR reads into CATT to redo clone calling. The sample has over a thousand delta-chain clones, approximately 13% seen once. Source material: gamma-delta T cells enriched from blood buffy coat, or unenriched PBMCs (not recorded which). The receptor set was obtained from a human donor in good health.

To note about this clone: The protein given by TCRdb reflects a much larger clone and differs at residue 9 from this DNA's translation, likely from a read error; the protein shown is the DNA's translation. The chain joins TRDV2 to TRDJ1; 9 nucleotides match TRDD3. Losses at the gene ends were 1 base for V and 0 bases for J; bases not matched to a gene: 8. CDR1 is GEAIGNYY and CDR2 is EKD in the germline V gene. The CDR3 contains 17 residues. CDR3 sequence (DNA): TGTGCCTGTGACACTCTGGGGGATGCAAAGTACACCGATAAACTCATCTTT. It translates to CACDTLGDAKYTDKLIF.

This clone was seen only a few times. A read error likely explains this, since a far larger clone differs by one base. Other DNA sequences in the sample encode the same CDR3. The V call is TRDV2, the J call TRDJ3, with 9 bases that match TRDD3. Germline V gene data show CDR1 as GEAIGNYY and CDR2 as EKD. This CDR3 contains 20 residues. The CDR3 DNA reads TGTGCCTGTGATCCCATTGTACTGGGGGAAAGCTCCTGGGACACTCGACAGATGTTTTTC. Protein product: CACDPIVLGESSWDTRQMFF.

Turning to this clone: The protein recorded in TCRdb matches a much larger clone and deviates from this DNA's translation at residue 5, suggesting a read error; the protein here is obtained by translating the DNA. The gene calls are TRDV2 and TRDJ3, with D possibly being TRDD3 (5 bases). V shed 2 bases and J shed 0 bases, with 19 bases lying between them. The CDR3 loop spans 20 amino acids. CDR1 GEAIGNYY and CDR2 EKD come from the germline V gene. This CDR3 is CACDILGTTNGSWDTRQMFF. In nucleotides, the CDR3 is TGTGCCTGTGACATCTTGGGGACCACGAACGGCTCCTGGGACACCCGACAGATGTTTTTC.